This T cell receptor beta chain came from a study of cytomegalovirus exposure and HLA in healthy donors. General observations from the study: The CMV antigen specificity of a few CMV-associated chains was confirmed through in vitro analysis.

The assay was immunoSEQ multiplex PCR, and TCRdb's table has in-frame clones only and misses some. The sample lists 80,000 or so clones, around 95% occurring once. The V gene lost 2 bases and the J gene lost 8 bases, with 22 bases spanning the gap. This CDR3 has 17 residues. CDR1 is SNHLY and CDR2 is FYNNEI in the germline V gene. This clone was counted only a few times. The antigen is unknown. This rearrangement joins TRBV2 to TRBJ2-4; a weak D match, TRBD1 (5 bases). Sequencing used PBMCs. The sequence derives from a woman between 18 and 29 years old in good health and CMV-seronegative. In DNA form, the CDR3 reads TGTGCCAGCAGTGAATCTCGACAGATTGTCGGTCGGGACATTCAGTACTTC. Its translation is CASSESRQIVGRDIQYF.